The 15 T cell receptor beta chains listed next were all sequenced from one sample in a study of lymphopenia after photon versus proton radiotherapy. Assay used: immunoSEQ multiplex PCR; TCRdb lists only in-frame clones, some missing. This sample carries approximately 22,000 clones, over 80% of them seen once, and the ten largest clones take 21%. Sequenced here: peripheral blood, sampled from a patient treated with proton-based radiotherapy. Receptor source: a woman aged 70-85 years with pancreatic cancer.

The chain combines TRBV25-1 with TRBJ1-4, with TRBD1 matching 9 bases. Germline V lookup: CDR1 MGHDK, CDR2 SYGVNS. The CDR3 consists of 17 residues. V gave up 4 bases and J gave up 3 bases; unmatched junction bases: 9. In nucleotides, the CDR3 is TGTGCCAGCAGTGCGACAGGGGGTGATGCAGCTAATGAAAAACTGTTTTTT. Translating it yields CASSATGGDAANEKLFF.

The rearrangement joins TRBV4-2 to TRBJ2-4, with 8 bases identical to TRBD2. CDR1 LGHNA and CDR2 YNFKEQ come from the germline V gene. The CDR3 consists of 14 residues. With 1 base clipped from V and 6 bases from J, the junction kept 2 bases outside the gene matches. The CDR3 protein is CASSQVAGGNIQYF. The CDR3 DNA sequence: TGTGCCAGCAGCCAAGTTGCGGGGGGAAACATTCAGTACTTC.

This chain joins TRBV9 and TRBJ2-1, with 7 bases lining up with TRBD2. V was pared by 2 bases and J by 4 bases, with 6 bases of the junction left unmatched. The CDR3 runs 15 residues. Germline V gives CDR1 SGDLS, CDR2 YYNGEE. CDR3 bases: TGTGCCAGCAGCGTGTCTGCGGGAGTATACAATGAGCAGTTCTTC. It codes for CASSVSAGVYNEQFF.

The chain couples TRBV11-2 to TRBJ1-2; 7 bases are shared with TRBD1. V shed 2 bases and J 4 bases; nucleotides not matched to a gene: 13. Germline V CDR1 and CDR2: SGHAT, FQNNGV. CDR3 length: 17 amino acids. In DNA, the CDR3 is TGTGCCAGCAGCTTATCTCAAAAGGGGGCTTATGGCTATGGCTACACCTTC. Protein: CASSLSQKGAYGYGYTF. Together with reference TRBV11-2 and TRBJ1-2, the CDR3 gives the full variable domain: EAGVAQSPRYKIIEKRQSVAFWCNPISGHATLYWYQQILGQGPKLLIQFQNNGVVDDSQLPKDRFSAERLKGVDSTLKIQPAKLEDSAVYLCASSLSQKGAYGYGYTFGSGTRLTVV.

CDR3 protein: CAIGYGDSNQPQHF. In DNA form, the CDR3 reads TGTGCCATCGGGTATGGGGACAGCAATCAGCCCCAGCATTTT. V is TRBV28 and J is TRBJ1-5; D is possibly TRBD1 (5 bases). CDR3 size: 14 residues. Looked up from germline, CDR1 is MDHEN and CDR2 is SYDVKM. The V end was cut by 10 bases, the J end by 1 base, with 14 bases between.

The genes are TRBV9 and TRBJ1-1; tentatively, D is TRBD1 (5 bases). Germline assignment: CDR1 SGDLS and CDR2 YYNGEE. V dropped 3 bases and J dropped 1 base, with 16 bases sitting between them. The length of the CDR3 is 16 residues. The CDR3 protein is CASSGRTATENTEAFF. In DNA, the CDR3 is TGTGCCAGCAGCGGGAGAACAGCGACAGAGAACACTGAAGCTTTCTTT. The variable domain in full, completed from reference TRBV9 and TRBJ1-1, reads DSGVTQTPKHLITATGQRVTLRCSPRSGDLSVYWYQQSLDQGLQFLIQYYNGEERAKGNILERFSAQQFPDLHSELNLSSLELGDSALYFCASSGRTATENTEAFFGQGTRLTVV.

V and J are TRBV7-3 and TRBJ2-3; D unresolved. Germline CDR1 is SGHTA and CDR2 is FQGTGA. The CDR3 is 13 amino acids. The ends were cut back, 5 bases at V and 7 bases at J, with 13 bases in the middle. CDR3 sequence reads: CASSPQGPNTQYF. The DNA of the CDR3 is TGTGCCAGCAGCCCCCAAGGCCCAAATACGCAGTATTTT.

The CDR3 here is CASSPLMGADTQYF. For the CDR3, the DNA is TGTGCCAGCAGCCCACTCATGGGTGCAGATACGCAGTATTTT. The chain recombines TRBV14 with TRBJ2-3; D is ambiguous. CDR3 length: 14 amino acids. Looked up from germline, CDR1 is SGHDN and CDR2 is FVKESK. Trimming left V 4 bases short and J 4 bases short, with 12 bases between.

V and J are TRBV27 and TRBJ1-2; TRBD1 aligns across 9 bases. The CDR3 loop spans 14 amino acids. J lost 5 bases, V lost 5 bases, and 6 bases had no gene match. Germline V gene sequence: CDR1 MNHEY, CDR2 SMNVEV (reference sequence). CDR3 protein: CASSLQGARYGYTF. Written as DNA, the CDR3 is TGTGCCAGCAGTCTACAGGGGGCTCGATATGGCTACACCTTC.

The chain couples TRBV30 to TRBJ1-4; D gene uncertain. Trimming stripped 0 bases from V and 6 bases from J, with 5 bases between. The CDR3 consists of 12 residues. Per the germline V gene, CDR1 is GTSNPN and CDR2 is SVGIG (reference sequence). The CDR3: CAWSVQYEKLFF. CDR3 DNA sequence: TGTGCCTGGAGTGTACAGTATGAAAAACTGTTTTTT.

The chain combines TRBV5-6 with TRBJ2-2; maybe TRBD1 (5 bases). This CDR3 contains 16 residues. The V gene lost 0 bases and the J gene lost 1 base, with 10 bases spanning the gap. Germline-derived CDR1 and CDR2 are SGHDT and YYEEEE. The CDR3 nucleotides read TGTGCCAGCAGCTTGGACGCAGGGCGGAACACCGGGGAGCTGTTTTTT. The encoded protein is CASSLDAGRNTGELFF.

The gene calls are TRBV28 and TRBJ2-3; TRBD2 matches at 11 bases. J gave up 3 bases and V 6 bases, and 8 bases lay outside the gene matches. This CDR3 is 16 amino acids long. Looked up from germline, CDR1 is MDHEN and CDR2 is SYDVKM. The CDR3 sequence: CASRHAGTSGTDTQYF. The CDR3 coding sequence is TGTGCCAGCAGACATGCCGGGACTAGCGGTACAGATACGCAGTATTTT.

This chain joins TRBV11-2 and TRBJ1-4; possibly TRBD1 for D (5 bases). CDR1 is SGHAT, CDR2 FQNNGV, per germline. This CDR3 comprises 14 residues. The ends were cut back, 0 bases at V and 7 bases at J, with 9 bases in the middle. In DNA, the CDR3 is TGTGCCAGCAGCTTAGACGACAGAGTTGAAAAACTGTTTTTT. It encodes CASSLDDRVEKLFF. Full variable domain (rest looked up from reference TRBV11-2 and TRBJ1-4): EAGVAQSPRYKIIEKRQSVAFWCNPISGHATLYWYQQILGQGPKLLIQFQNNGVVDDSQLPKDRFSAERLKGVDSTLKIQPAKLEDSAVYLCASSLDDRVEKLFFGSGTQLSVL.

The V and J genes are TRBV28 and TRBJ1-3, with 9 bases aligning to TRBD1. In germline, CDR1 is MDHEN, CDR2 SYDVKM. CDR3 length equals 15 residues. Trimming at V came to 4 bases and at J to 3 bases, leaving 4 bases not matched to a gene. As DNA, the CDR3 is TGTGCCAGCAGTTCACAGGGGGCACTTGGAAACACCATATATTTT. This sequence encodes CASSSQGALGNTIYF.

This clone was seen a few times. V usage is TRBV30 and J usage is TRBJ2-1; TRBD2 matches 12 bases. CDR3 size: 16 residues. Trimming cost V 0 bases and J 6 bases; bases outside gene matches: 6. Germline CDR1 GTSNPN, CDR2 SVGIG (reference sequence). CDR3 sequence reads: CAWSVGTSGRSNEQFF. As DNA, the CDR3 is TGTGCCTGGAGTGTAGGTACTAGCGGGAGGAGCAATGAGCAGTTCTTC.